The next 10 T cell receptor beta chains were all read from a single sample in a study of T-cell memory formation after mild COVID-19. MiXCR was run by TCRdb on the 5' RACE reads, yielding one entry per CDR3 protein. The sample gives hundreds of thousands of distinct CDR3 sequences, about 20% of which show up once; 7.5% to 9.5% is in the top ten. Sequenced sample: PBMCs or a T cell subset sorted from them (not recorded which). The receptors stem from an adult woman who had mild COVID-19 (a few samples of this study predate the infection). Cell type and time point are not known.

The rearrangement joins TRBV24-1 to TRBJ2-6; D is uncertain. There are 14 residues in the CDR3. V lost 10 bases and J 2 bases, leaving 11 bases between the germline ends. The germline V gene has CDR1 KGHDR and CDR2 SFDVKD. In DNA, the CDR3 is TGTGCCACTGGCACTACAACTGGGGCCAACGTCCTGACTTTC. Protein sequence: CATGTTTGANVLTF.

The table lists this clonotype with a count of one. The CDR3 here is CASSLEEGSYGNQPQHF. CDR3 DNA: TGTGCCAGCAGCTTAGAGGAGGGGTCCTATGGCAATCAGCCCCAGCATTTT. The V gene is TRBV7-8, the J gene TRBJ1-5, with a weak D call TRBD1 (5 bases). Trimming cost V 1 base and J 2 bases, with 15 bases left between them. The germline gives CDR1 SGHVS, CDR2 FQNEAQ. The CDR3 length is 17 residues.

V and J are TRBV25-1 and TRBJ2-7; D unresolved. V lost 4 bases and J 4 bases, leaving 14 bases between the germline ends. The germline V gene has CDR1 MGHDK and CDR2 SYGVNS. The CDR3 totals 14 residues. As DNA, the CDR3 is TGTGCCAGCAGTGTATACCGAGTTAAATACGAGCAGTACTTC. Translated, it gives CASSVYRVKYEQYF.

The table lists this clonotype with a few counts. This chain uses TRBV7-2 with TRBJ2-7; 13 positions agree with TRBD2. This CDR3 is 15 amino acids long. Per germline, CDR1 SGHTA and CDR2 FQGNSA. Trimming removed 4 bases from V and 7 bases from J; junction bases left unmatched: 7. The CDR3 sequence: CASSSILAGGWEQYF. CDR3 DNA sequence: TGTGCCAGCAGCTCAATACTAGCGGGAGGGTGGGAGCAGTACTTC.

This clonotype was found many times. The CDR3 bases are TGCAGTGCAAGCGGGACAGACTATGGCTACACCTTC. Translated, it gives CSASGTDYGYTF. This sequence joins TRBV20-1 and TRBJ1-2; 7 nucleotides match TRBD1. Germline V lookup: CDR1 DFQATT, CDR2 SNEGSKA (reference sequence). The CDR3 runs to 12 residues. Trimming at V came to 6 bases and at J to 3 bases, leaving 4 bases not matched to a gene.

The chain employs TRBV5-5 and TRBJ1-3; D unclear. V gave up 2 bases and J gave up 4 bases, with 13 bases separating them. The CDR3 spans 15 residues. Germline loops: CDR1 SGHKS, CDR2 YYEKEE (reference sequence). CDR3 DNA sequence: TGTGCCAGCAGCTTTGGGTGGACGGACGGAAACACCATATATTTT. This gives the protein CASSFGWTDGNTIYF.

This clonotype was detected ten times or more. The chain has TRBV7-3 and TRBJ2-3; D unclear. The CDR3 has 11 amino acids. The V end lost 8 bases, the J end lost 6 bases, and 9 bases lay between the germline ends. Germline V CDR1 and CDR2: SGHTA, FQGTGA. The CDR3 here is CASLDVDTQYF. CDR3 DNA sequence: TGTGCCAGCTTAGACGTGGATACGCAGTATTTT.

This clonotype appeared many times. The chain carries TRBV7-2 and TRBJ1-2; D is perhaps TRBD1 (5 bases). Deletions cut 1 base from V and 8 bases from J, with 14 bases between. The CDR3 has 14 amino acids. Per the germline V gene, CDR1 is SGHTA and CDR2 is FQGNSA. The CDR3 protein is CASSLDPQQGGYTF. CDR3 coding DNA: TGTGCCAGCAGCTTAGACCCCCAGCAGGGCGGCTACACCTTC. The variable domain in full, with the rest retrieved from reference TRBV7-2 and TRBJ1-2, is GAGVSQSPSNKVTEKGKDVELRCDPISGHTALYWYRQSLGQGLEFLIYFQGNSAPDKSGLPSDRFSAERTGGSVSTLTIQRTQQEDSAVYLCASSLDPQQGGYTFGSGTRLTVV.

The chain combines TRBV9 with TRBJ2-3; D is possibly TRBD1 or TRBD2 (5 bases each). The CDR3 runs to 15 residues. Deletions cut 3 bases from V and 6 bases from J, with 17 bases between. Germline V lookup: CDR1 SGDLS, CDR2 YYNGEE. CDR3 nucleotide sequence: TGTGCCAGCAGCGCCGGGGCCTACGGCGATGATACGCAGTATTTT. It codes for CASSAGAYGDDTQYF.

This clonotype appeared a few times. The chain uses TRBV12-3 or TRBV12-4 and TRBJ1-1, with 7 positions matching TRBD1. CDR3 length equals 17 residues. The junction had 16 bases not matched to a gene; V was cut back by 5 bases and J by 4 bases. CDR3: CASSPDPLTGRGTEAFF. CDR3 coding DNA: TGTGCCAGCAGTCCGGACCCCTTGACAGGGAGGGGCACTGAAGCTTTCTTT.